This T cell receptor beta chain was recorded in a study of OX40 agonist ivuxolimab in advanced cancers. Regarding the study in general: Ivuxolimab was an agonistic, fully human IgG2 monoclonal antibody directed against OX40 (CD134), a costimulatory receptor. Intravenous ivuxolimab was administered to patients every 2 weeks at six dose levels: 0.01, 0.1, 0.3, 1.5, 3 and 10 mg/kg. Of the roughly 52 dose-escalation patients, hepatocellular carcinoma was present in about 20, melanoma in roughly 15, renal cell carcinoma in 9 and head and neck cancer in 9. In the dose-escalation cohort, 70% to 90% of patients were male, and the mean age was around 60 years with a range of about 20 to 79. Patients were allowed to have had prior anti-PD-1, anti-PD-L1 or anti-CTLA-4 therapy, and about 40% of the dose-escalation patients had been treated with checkpoint inhibitors. Partial responses occurred in three dose-escalation patients, of whom one had hepatocellular carcinoma and two had cutaneous melanoma. Peripheral TCRbeta sequencing aimed to test whether ivuxolimab altered TCR sequence diversity and caused clonal T-cell expansion. The paper covers the monotherapy dose-escalation part of the phase I ivuxolimab trial, which included N ≈ 50 patients.

V is reduced by 5 bases and J by 4 bases, leaving a spacing of 11 bases between them. From the germline V gene, CDR1 is SGHTA and CDR2 is FQGTGA. The CDR3, cysteine through phenylalanine, is 14 amino acids long. Of the read, only the CDR3 DNA is kept; its 42 bases are in frame from base 1. About this clone: Its antigen is currently not known. There are no base qualities to consult, and no much larger clone falls within one base.

Patients with autoimmune disease history or receiving systemic immunosuppression were excluded from the trial. Peripheral blood for TCR sequencing was drawn from every dose cohort at baseline, at cycle 4 day 1 and at cycle 7 day 1. Samples were obtained from an open-label, multicenter, first-in-human phase I dose-escalation trial of ivuxolimab. The trial enrolled adults with locally advanced or metastatic head and neck squamous cell, hepatocellular, melanoma or renal cell carcinoma. Before TCR sequencing, CD4+ T cells and CD8+ T cells were sorted from peripheral blood as separate populations. Paper-wide results and their limitations: Partial responders in the 0.1-3.0 mg/kg groups had among the lowest normalized peripheral clonal expansion, especially among CD8+ T cells. The antigen specificity of the clonally expanded peripheral T cells was not determined. Low levels of normalized T-cell clonal expansion were also seen in some nonresponding patients. After ivuxolimab, expanded clones were on average more numerous among CD8+ T cells than among CD4+ T cells. At doses of 0.1 to 3.0 mg/kg, clonal expansion of both CD4+ and CD8+ T cells in blood was seen between baseline and week 6.

For sequencing of the TCRbeta CDR3 region, genomic DNA was extracted from the sorted cells. TCRbeta CDR3 regions were sequenced using the immunoSEQ Assay. Held by TCRdb, this immuneACCESS table contains in-frame sequences only and omits some clones. Under half of the omission traces to an unresolved V gene where checked; the cause of the rest is unknown. This sample gives about 76,000 clones in total; approximately 80% of them show up just once. The ten biggest clones cover around 2% of the sample. The chain was built from TRBV7-3 and TRBJ2-2; the D gene is possibly TRBD2, with 6 bases matching. Material: CD4+ or CD8+ T cells sorted from blood, obtained in a trial of the OX40 agonist ivuxolimab. This clonotype originated in an adult with an advanced solid tumor such as melanoma, head and neck, liver or kidney cancer. The CDR3 in this case is CASSPGLVTGELFF. The nucleotides are TGTGCCAGCAGCCCGGGACTCGTCACCGGGGAGCTGTTTTTT.